This TCR beta chain was observed in a study of blood T cell repertoires in COVID-19. Looked up from germline, CDR1 is MNHNS and CDR2 is SASEGT. This CDR3 contains 15 residues. Trimming took off 3 bases at V and 4 bases at J, with 15 bases between the two ends. This table comes from immunoSEQ multiplex PCR, and its TCRdb copy is limited to in-frame clones, with some not included. The data show about 280,000 clones, around 84% seen once. Participants spanned ages about 18 to 100 years and resided in some 22 US areas. Exposed study participants had met a COVID-19 case within 2 weeks before entry. Material: PBMCs or T cells enriched from blood (not recorded which). This TCR derives from a man aged 40-49 years who had been exposed to COVID-19. The rearrangement uses TRBV6-1 and TRBJ1-1; D uncertain. The DNA of the CDR3 is TGTGCCAGCAGTGATGCCGGCCGGCGGAGCACTGAAGCTTTCTTT. As protein: CASSDAGRRSTEAFF.